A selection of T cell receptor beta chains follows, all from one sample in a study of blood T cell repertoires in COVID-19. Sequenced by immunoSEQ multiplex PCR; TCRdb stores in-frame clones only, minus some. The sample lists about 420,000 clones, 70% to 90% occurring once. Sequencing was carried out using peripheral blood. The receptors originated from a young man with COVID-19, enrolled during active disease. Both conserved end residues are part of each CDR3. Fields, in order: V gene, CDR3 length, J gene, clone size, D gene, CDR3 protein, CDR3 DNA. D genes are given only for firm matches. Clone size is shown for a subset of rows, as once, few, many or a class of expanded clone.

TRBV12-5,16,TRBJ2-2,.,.,CASGPSGGGNTGELFF,TGTGCTAGTGGCCCATCAGGGGGAGGGAACACCGGGGAGCTGTTTTTT
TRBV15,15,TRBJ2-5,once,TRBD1,CATSRDPGQQETQYF,TGTGCCACCAGCAGGGATCCGGGACAGCAAGAGACCCAGTACTTC
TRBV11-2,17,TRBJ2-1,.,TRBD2,CASSQEGLAGVDNEQFF,TGTGCCAGCAGCCAAGAAGGACTAGCGGGAGTGGACAATGAGCAGTTCTTC
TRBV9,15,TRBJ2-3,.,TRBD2,CASSPREGTTDTQYF,TGTGCCAGCAGCCCCCGGGAGGGGACCACAGATACGCAGTATTTT
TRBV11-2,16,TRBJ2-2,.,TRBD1,CASSRTTGSNTGELFF,TGTGCCAGCAGCCGCACGACAGGGTCTAACACCGGGGAGCTGTTTTTT
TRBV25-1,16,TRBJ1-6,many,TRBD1,CASSEYRQGGGSPLHF,TGTGCCAGCAGTGAATATAGACAGGGTGGTGGTTCACCCCTCCACTTT
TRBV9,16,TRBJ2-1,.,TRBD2,CASSGAGGISYNEQFF,TGTGCCAGCAGCGGAGCGGGAGGAATATCCTACAATGAGCAGTTCTTC
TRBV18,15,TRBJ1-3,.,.,CASSPEQGYGNTIYF,TGTGCCAGCTCTCCCGAACAGGGATATGGAAACACCATATATTTT
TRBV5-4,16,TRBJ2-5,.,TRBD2,CASSLLAGGPQETQYF,TGTGCCAGCAGCCTCCTAGCGGGAGGGCCCCAAGAGACCCAGTACTTC
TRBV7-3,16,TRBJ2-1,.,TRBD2,CASSPNLAGTYNEQFF,TGTGCCAGCAGCCCAAATTTAGCGGGTACTTACAATGAGCAGTTCTTC
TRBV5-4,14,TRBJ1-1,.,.,CASLGVGQNTEAFF,TGTGCCAGCCTCGGGGTCGGGCAGAACACTGAAGCTTTCTTT
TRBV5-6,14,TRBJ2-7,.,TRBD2,CASSATSLSYEQYF,TGTGCCAGCAGCGCGACTAGCCTTTCCTACGAGCAGTACTTC
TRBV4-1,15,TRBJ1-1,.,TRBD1,CASSHPQGLNTEAFF,TGCGCCAGCAGCCACCCACAGGGGCTGAACACTGAAGCTTTCTTT
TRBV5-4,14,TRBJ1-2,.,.,CASSLWQTNYGYTF,TGTGCCAGCAGCTTGTGGCAGACTAACTATGGCTACACCTTC
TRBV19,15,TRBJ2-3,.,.,CATSFRGSGSDTQYF,TGTGCCACCTCATTTCGGGGTAGCGGTTCAGATACGCAGTATTTT
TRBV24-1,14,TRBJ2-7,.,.,CATSDSRFLHEQYF,TGTGCCACCAGTGATTCCCGTTTTCTCCACGAGCAGTACTTC
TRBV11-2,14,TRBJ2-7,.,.,CASSLIGSSYEQYF,TGTGCCAGCAGCTTAATAGGGAGCTCCTACGAGCAGTACTTC
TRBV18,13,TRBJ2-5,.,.,CASSPMQQETQYF,TGTGCCAGCTCACCAATGCAGCAAGAGACCCAGTACTTC
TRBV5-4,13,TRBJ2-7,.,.,CASSLGWTDEQYF,TGTGCCAGCAGCTTGGGTTGGACTGACGAGCAGTACTTC
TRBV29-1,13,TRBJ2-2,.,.,CSVEGRFTGELFF,TGCAGCGTTGAAGGCAGGTTCACCGGGGAGCTGTTTTTT